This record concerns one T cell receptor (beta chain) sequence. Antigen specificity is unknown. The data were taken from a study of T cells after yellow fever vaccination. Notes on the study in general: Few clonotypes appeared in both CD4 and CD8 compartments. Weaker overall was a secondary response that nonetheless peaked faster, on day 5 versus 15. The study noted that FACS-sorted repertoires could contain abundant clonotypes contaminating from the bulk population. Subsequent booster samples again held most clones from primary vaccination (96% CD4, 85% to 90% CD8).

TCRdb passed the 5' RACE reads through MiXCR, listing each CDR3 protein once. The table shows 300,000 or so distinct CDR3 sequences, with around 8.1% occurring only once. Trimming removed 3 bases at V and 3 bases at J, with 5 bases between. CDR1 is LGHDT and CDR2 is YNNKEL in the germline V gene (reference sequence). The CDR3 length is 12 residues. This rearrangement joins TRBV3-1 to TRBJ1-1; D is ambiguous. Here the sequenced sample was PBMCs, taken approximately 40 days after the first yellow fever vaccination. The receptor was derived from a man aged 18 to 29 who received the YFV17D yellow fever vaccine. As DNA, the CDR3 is TGTGCCAGCAGCCATTGGGACACTGAAGCTTTCTTT. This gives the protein CASSHWDTEAFF.